The clone carrying this TCR beta chain was counted only a few times. Its antigen is not known. Germline CDR1 MNHEY, CDR2 SVGAGI. The CDR3 runs 13 residues. Trimming at V came to 10 bases and at J to 2 bases, leaving 8 bases not matched to a gene. This sample stems from a study of cytomegalovirus exposure and HLA in healthy donors. Findings of the study overall: Sequencing depth across donors, presence/absence analyses assumed, was roughly uniform.

13 Jbeta primers and 60 Vbeta primers were used for the PCR. Assay used: immunoSEQ multiplex PCR; TCRdb lists only in-frame clones, some missing. The sample records 250,000 to 350,000 clones, about nine tenths being singletons. The clonotype comes from a man aged 40-55 years in good health and CMV-seropositive. V and J are TRBV6-5 and TRBJ2-7, with 7 positions matching TRBD2. Material for sequencing was PBMCs. CDR3 in amino acids: CATRERGPYEQYF. The CDR3 DNA reads as TGTGCCACAAGGGAGCGGGGCCCCTACGAGCAGTACTTC.